This entry lists 25 T cell receptor beta chains sequenced from one sample in a study of CD8+ T cells in alopecia areata (dated 2018 in TCRdb). Lesional scalp punch biopsies and peripheral blood were obtained from alopecia areata patients. Library creation used the immunoSEQ multiplex PCR assay. RNA was extracted from all samples and reverse transcribed into cDNA as template for TCR sequencing. As stored in TCRdb, this immuneACCESS dataset retains in-frame rearrangements with V and J assigned. A fraction of the clones does not appear; measured against another copy, unresolved V genes explain less than half of the discrepancy, and the remainder lacks a known reason. The sample contains some 11,000 clones, about three fifths of them found a single time. The ten largest clones capture 20% to 25% of the sample. Sequencing used skin. The receptors derive from a human donor with alopecia areata.

This clone is termed large. The chain combines TRBV19 with TRBJ2-1, with TRBD2 matching over 8 bases. CDR3 size: 17 residues. V dropped 5 bases and J dropped 7; count of bases not matched to a gene: 16. Germline V gene sequence: CDR1 LNHDA, CDR2 SQIVND (reference sequence). CDR3 DNA sequence: TGTGCCAGTAGTTTCCCCGGGAGGGCGGTTTTAAGGAATGAGCAGTTCTTC. Its protein product is CASSFPGRAVLRNEQFF. The complete variable domain, with remaining parts taken from reference TRBV19 and TRBJ2-1, reads DGGITQSPKYLFRKEGQNVTLSCEQNLNHDAMYWYRQDPGQGLRLIYYSQIVNDFQKGDIAEGYSVSREKKESFPLTVTSAQKNPTAFYLCASSFPGRAVLRNEQFFGPGTRLTVL.

This chain connects TRBV7-2 to TRBJ1-2, with D possibly matching TRBD1 (6 bases). The CDR3 contains 15 residues. V was pared by 1 base and J by 3 bases, with 12 bases between. Germline V gene sequence: CDR1 SGHTA, CDR2 FQGNSA. In nucleotides, the CDR3 is TGTGCCAGCAGCTTAGGATTGGACAGCTACTATGGCTACACCTTC. Protein: CASSLGLDSYYGYTF.

This rearrangement joins TRBV4-1 to TRBJ2-7, with a weak D call TRBD2 (6 bases). This CDR3 comprises 14 residues. V was shortened by 6 bases and J by 0 bases, with 12 bases between the two germline ends. Germline V lookup: CDR1 MGHRA, CDR2 YSYEKL. CDR3 region: CASSKEGYSYEQYF. The CDR3 DNA follows: TGCGCCAGCAGTAAGGAGGGCTACTCCTACGAGCAGTACTTC.

The rearrangement uses TRBV14 and TRBJ2-7; TRBD1 aligns across 9 bases. CDR3 size: 15 residues. CDR1 and CDR2 (germline): SGHDN, FVKESK. V lost 1 base and J lost 4; bases outside the gene matches: 5. CDR3 in DNA: TGTGCCAGCAGCCAAGGAAGGACAGGGGTTTACGAGCAGTACTTC. Protein: CASSQGRTGVYEQYF. Full variable domain (remainder filled in from reference TRBV14 and TRBJ2-7): EAGVTQFPSHSVIEKGQTVTLRCDPISGHDNLYWYRRVMGKEIKFLLHFVKESKQDESGMPNNRFLAERTGGTYSTLKVQPAELEDSGVYFCASSQGRTGVYEQYFGPGTRLTVT.

V gene TRBV2 combines with J gene TRBJ1-5, with TRBD1 matching 8 bases. Looked up from germline, CDR1 is SNHLY and CDR2 is FYNNEI. The CDR3 runs to 14 residues. With V trimmed by 6 bases and J by 4 bases, 5 bases remained unmatched. CDR3 sequence: CASREDRENQPQHF. The CDR3 bases are TGTGCCAGCAGGGAGGACAGGGAGAATCAGCCCCAGCATTTT.

This rearrangement joins TRBV6-5 to TRBJ2-7, with TRBD2 matching 9 bases. The V gene end was trimmed by 0 bases and the J gene end by 2 bases; junction bases not matched to a gene: 5. The CDR3 totals 16 residues. CDR1 and CDR2 from the germline V gene are MNHEY and SVGAGI. The CDR3 loop reads CASSYSRQRGAYEQYF. In DNA form, the CDR3 reads TGTGCCAGCAGTTACTCGAGGCAGCGGGGGGCCTACGAGCAGTACTTC.

This chain uses TRBV30 with TRBJ2-1, with D hard to call. The V end was cut by 4 bases, the J end by 12 bases, with 13 bases between. Germline V CDR1 and CDR2: GTSNPN, SVGIG (reference sequence). This CDR3 has 11 amino acids. The CDR3 region is CAWNLELVQFF. CDR3 nucleotide sequence: TGTGCCTGGAACCTCGAACTTGTGCAGTTCTTC.

In DNA, the CDR3 is TGTGCCAGCAGCTTGGGATGGGGGGAGACCCAGTACTTC. Translated: CASSLGWGETQYF. The rearrangement joins TRBV5-4 to TRBJ2-5; D assignment may be TRBD1 or TRBD2 (5 bases each). CDR1 and CDR2 (germline): SGHNT, YYREEE (reference sequence). The CDR3 totals 13 residues. V lost 0 bases and J 5 bases, leaving 8 bases between the germline ends.

This chain links TRBV29-1 with TRBJ2-4, with D maybe TRBD2 (5 bases). Trimming left V 4 bases short and J 7 bases short, with 11 bases between. The CDR3 is 12 residues long. The germline gives CDR1 SQVTM, CDR2 ANQGSEA. The CDR3 nucleotides read TGCAGCGTTGTAGACGGGGTTAACATTCAGTACTTC. This gives the protein CSVVDGVNIQYF.

The genes are TRBV28 and TRBJ2-7; perhaps TRBD2 as D (5 bases). V lost 5 bases to trimming and J lost 3 bases, with 20 bases between them. Germline CDR1 is MDHEN and CDR2 is SYDVKM. The CDR3 sequence is 16 residues long. CDR3 protein: CASSPLDDGEFYEQYF. In nucleotides, the CDR3 is TGTGCCAGCAGTCCCCTAGATGACGGGGAGTTCTACGAGCAGTACTTC.

This clone was counted between two and nine times. V is TRBV10-3 and J is TRBJ2-7, with 11 nucleotides matching TRBD2. The CDR3 length is 15 residues. V lost 3 bases to trimming and J lost 2 bases; unmatched junction nucleotides: 3. Germline loops: CDR1 ENHRY, CDR2 SYGVKD. CDR3 in amino acids: CAISDGTSGTYEQYF. The CDR3 DNA is TGTGCCATCAGTGACGGGACTAGCGGCACCTACGAGCAGTACTTC.

This clone was recorded only once. The DNA of the CDR3 is TGTGCCAGCAGTCCCTTCCGGGGGAGGCAGTTCTTC. It translates to CASSPFRGRQFF. This chain uses TRBV27 with TRBJ2-1; weak D call: TRBD2 (6 bases). The germline V gene has CDR1 MNHEY and CDR2 SMNVEV (reference sequence). V lost 5 bases and J 12 bases, leaving 14 bases between the germline ends. CDR3 size: 12 residues.

This clone has more than one count but fewer than ten. This chain joins TRBV6-6 and TRBJ1-1; the D is unclear. Per the germline V gene, CDR1 is MNHNY and CDR2 is SVGAGI (reference sequence). Deletions cut 7 bases from V and 0 bases from J, with 12 bases between. The CDR3 extends over 14 amino acids. The CDR3 region has the DNA TGTGCCAGCACGCTCGGACGGATGAACACTGAAGCTTTCTTT. This translates into CASTLGRMNTEAFF.

This chain connects TRBV4-2 to TRBJ2-6; D gene uncertain. Per the germline V gene, CDR1 is LGHNA and CDR2 is YNFKEQ. The CDR3 has 18 residues. Trimming shortened V by 1 base and J by 0 bases, and 13 bases separated the two germline ends. Here the CDR3 reads CASSQVGVGFSGANVLTF. The DNA of the CDR3 is TGTGCCAGCAGCCAAGTTGGGGTGGGATTCTCTGGGGCCAACGTCCTGACTTTC.

This clone is labeled medium-sized (0.01 to 0.1%). The V call is TRBV4-1, the J call TRBJ1-2; no clear D gene. V lost 0 bases to trimming and J lost 2 bases, with 13 bases between them. CDR1 and CDR2 (germline): MGHRA, YSYEKL. The CDR3 has 16 amino acids. In nucleotides, the CDR3 is TGCGCCAGCAGCCAAGATCAATCGAGGGTCAACTATGGCTACACCTTC. The encoded protein is CASSQDQSRVNYGYTF.

This clone was counted a few times. J is TRBJ2-7 and V is TRBV6-6; TRBD2 agrees at 9 bases. Germline CDR1 is MNHNY and CDR2 is SVGAGI (reference sequence). The V and J ends lost 5 bases and 9 bases, in that order; junction bases with no gene match: 14. CDR3 size: 15 residues. In nucleotides, the CDR3 is TGTGCCAGCAGTGATAGCGGGAGCCAACGAGGGGTGCAGTACTTC. It specifies CASSDSGSQRGVQYF.

The genes are TRBV2 and TRBJ1-1; D unclear. CDR1 SNHLY and CDR2 FYNNEI come from the germline V gene. The V end lost 5 bases, the J end lost 2 bases, and 12 bases lay between the germline ends. The CDR3 runs to 14 residues. CDR3 nucleotides: TGTGCCAGCAGTCTGGACGGAATAAACACTGAAGCTTTCTTT. It translates to CASSLDGINTEAFF.

This clone was observed a few times. The chain has TRBV7-2 and TRBJ1-2; D may be TRBD1 (5 bases). V was pared by 5 bases and J by 2 bases, with 12 bases between. Germline CDR1 SGHTA, CDR2 FQGNSA. The CDR3 runs to 14 residues. DNA of the CDR3: TGTGCCAGCAGCCCAGCCAGGGAAAACTATGGCTACACCTTC. Its protein is CASSPARENYGYTF.

In this sample, this clone turned up once. The chain couples TRBV30 to TRBJ2-3; 9 nucleotides line up with TRBD2. V shed 1 base, J shed 2 bases, and the junction held 7 bases outside the gene matches. The V gene's germline CDR1 is GTSNPN and CDR2 SVGIG (reference sequence). CDR3 length equals 16 residues. The CDR3 is CAWSGGASGITDTQYF. The CDR3 DNA follows: TGTGCCTGGAGTGGAGGGGCTAGCGGGATCACAGATACGCAGTATTTT.

V is TRBV7-6 and J is TRBJ1-3; D not resolved. This CDR3 spans 18 amino acids. Trimming took 1 base from V and 0 from J, leaving 16 bases between them. Germline V CDR1 and CDR2: SGHVS, FNYEAQ. CDR3 protein: CASSLGGPHRLSGNTIYF. The DNA for the CDR3 is TGTGCCAGCAGCTTAGGAGGGCCGCATAGACTCTCTGGAAACACCATATATTTT.

This clone occurred a few times. The chain carries TRBV4-1 and TRBJ1-2; D ambiguous. Trimming pared 1 base from V and 5 bases from J, leaving 17 bases between. Germline CDR1 and CDR2: MGHRA and YSYEKL. The CDR3 consists of 16 residues. The CDR3 sequence: CASSQGAVRAEYGYTF. The CDR3, as DNA: TGCGCCAGCAGCCAAGGCGCAGTACGGGCGGAGTATGGCTACACCTTC.

This chain joins TRBV6-5 and TRBJ1-5; D gene unclear. The CDR3 is 16 amino acids. Trimming removed 0 bases from V and 4 bases from J, with 13 bases in between. Germline CDR1 is MNHEY and CDR2 is SVGAGI. As DNA, the CDR3 is TGTGCCAGCAGTTACTCGTGGCCATTAGGAAATCAGCCCCAGCATTTT. Translation: CASSYSWPLGNQPQHF.

This clone was detected only once. The rearrangement joins TRBV29-1 to TRBJ2-3; D is unclear. Trimming removed 7 bases at V and 2 bases at J, with 10 bases between. The germline gives CDR1 SQVTM, CDR2 ANQGSEA. The CDR3 loop spans 12 amino acids. In DNA form, the CDR3 reads TGCAGCGCCACTTTTCTCACAGATACGCAGTATTTT. This encodes CSATFLTDTQYF.

The chain couples TRBV7-9 to TRBJ2-7; 8 nucleotides line up with TRBD1. Germline V gene sequence: CDR1 SEHNR, CDR2 FQNEAQ (reference sequence). V lost 1 base, J lost 3 bases, and 5 bases stayed unmatched. CDR3 length equals 15 residues. CDR3 sequence (DNA): TGTGCCAGCAGCTTAGAGTTCGACAGGGGCTACGAGCAGTACTTC. This gives the protein CASSLEFDRGYEQYF.

The chain joins TRBV30 to TRBJ1-5, with D tentatively TRBD1 (5 bases). V was clipped by 3 bases and J by 2 bases, with 11 bases between them. Per germline, CDR1 GTSNPN and CDR2 SVGIG (reference sequence). CDR3 length: 14 residues. This chain's CDR3 is CAWSIPGGNQPQHF. In DNA form, the CDR3 reads TGTGCCTGGAGCATCCCGGGGGGCAATCAGCCCCAGCATTTT.